This TCR beta chain was captured by sequencing in a study of shared clonotypes between healthy human individuals. The repertoire was sequenced with immunoSEQ multiplex PCR; TCRdb's copy has only in-frame clones and lacks some. The repertoire holds roughly 660,000 clones, with about 90% as singletons. The junction had 5 bases not matched to a gene; V was cut back by 0 bases and J by 1 base. CDR1 and CDR2 from the germline V gene are GTSNPN and SVGIG (reference sequence). The CDR3 is made up of 15 amino acids. Sequenced input: memory CD8+ T cells from PBMCs. The subset: CD45RO+ cells pooled with CCR7-negative TemRA cells. The chain is built from TRBV30 and TRBJ2-7, with 8 positions matching TRBD1. The TCR was taken from a man between 18 and 35 years old in good health. Some clones in this sample may be carry-over from other donors' samples. CDR3 DNA: TGTGCCTGGAGTGTAAGGACAGGGAATTCCTACGAGCAGTACTTC. Amino acids: CAWSVRTGNSYEQYF. Variable domain in full (rest from reference TRBV30 and TRBJ2-7): SQTIHQWPATLVQPVGSPLSLECTVEGTSNPNLYWYRQAAGRGLQLLFYSVGIGQISSEVPQNLSASRPQDRQFILSSKKLLLSDSGFYLCAWSVRTGNSYEQYFGPGTRLTVT.